This note documents a single T cell receptor (beta chain) sequence. This specimen belongs to a study of shared clonotypes between healthy human individuals. Germline CDR1 MNHNS, CDR2 SASEGT. Trimming removed 0 bases at V and 0 bases at J, with 9 bases between. The CDR3 totals 16 residues. Produced via immunoSEQ multiplex PCR; TCRdb's table is partial and in-frame only. Here the sample spans approximately 720,000 clones, 92% being singletons. The naive CD8 subset, CD45RO-negative cells positively selected for CCR7, excluded terminally differentiated effector memory CD45RA+ cells. What was sequenced was naive CD8+ T cells sorted from blood. The receptor's source is a man younger than 40 in good health. The chain recombines TRBV6-1 with TRBJ2-1; D ambiguous. The CDR3 DNA is TGTGCCAGCAGTGAAGCGAGGCGTACCTCCTACAATGAGCAGTTCTTC. The encoded protein is CASSEARRTSYNEQFF.